The clone carrying this T cell receptor (beta chain) was seen repeatedly, ten times or more. Germline trimming cut 6 bases from V and 4 bases from J; bases unmatched to any gene: 8. The CDR3 is 15 residues long. Germline CDR1 reads SGHTA; CDR2 reads FQGNSA. The sample originates from a study of Graves' ophthalmopathy and Graves' hyperthyroidism. Participants with hyperthyroidism, aged 18 to 65, were newly diagnosed with under 2 months' duration. RNA transcripts provided the template for amplifying TCR beta CDR3 regions. Scientists carried out first-round RT-PCR using HTBI primers and then a second-round multiplex PCR. TCRdb called the multiplex PCR reads again in MiXCR, with one record for every CDR3 protein. The data contain around 1.1 million distinct CDR3 sequences, about 36% of them singletons.

This rearrangement joins TRBV7-2 to TRBJ2-2; 7 bases fit TRBD1. The specimen sequenced was peripheral blood or thyroid tissue (not recorded which). This TCR was recovered from an adult man with Graves' hyperthyroidism. The CDR3 DNA reads TGTGCCAGCAGATACCGACAGGGTGGCACCGGGGAGCTGTTTTTT. Translation: CASRYRQGGTGELFF.